This T cell receptor beta chain was sequenced in a study of cytomegalovirus exposure and HLA in healthy donors. Findings and limits, study-wide: Being productive about 87% or about 30% of the time was typical of most TCR beta V segments in an earlier analysis. The authors excluded some V segments, including TRBV6-2 and TRBV6-3, as indistinguishable.

This PCR relied on a set of 60 Vbeta primers and 13 Jbeta primers. Some clones are missing from TCRdb's copy, which holds only in-frame ones; the method was immunoSEQ multiplex PCR. The repertoire consists of roughly 180,000 clones, with 70% to 90% occurring once and the leading ten covering about a tenth. A few counts support this clone. What it binds is not known. CDR3 length equals 15 residues. Per germline, CDR1 MNHNS and CDR2 SASEGT. V lost 3 bases and J lost 9; bases outside the gene matches: 7. Sequenced material: PBMCs. This sequence originates from a man aged 18 to 29 in good health and CMV-seropositive. This chain joins TRBV6-1 and TRBJ1-6; 8 bases line up with TRBD1. CDR3 DNA: TGTGCCAGCAGTGATATCGGACAGGGAGGTTCACCCCTCCACTTT. It encodes CASSDIGQGGSPLHF.